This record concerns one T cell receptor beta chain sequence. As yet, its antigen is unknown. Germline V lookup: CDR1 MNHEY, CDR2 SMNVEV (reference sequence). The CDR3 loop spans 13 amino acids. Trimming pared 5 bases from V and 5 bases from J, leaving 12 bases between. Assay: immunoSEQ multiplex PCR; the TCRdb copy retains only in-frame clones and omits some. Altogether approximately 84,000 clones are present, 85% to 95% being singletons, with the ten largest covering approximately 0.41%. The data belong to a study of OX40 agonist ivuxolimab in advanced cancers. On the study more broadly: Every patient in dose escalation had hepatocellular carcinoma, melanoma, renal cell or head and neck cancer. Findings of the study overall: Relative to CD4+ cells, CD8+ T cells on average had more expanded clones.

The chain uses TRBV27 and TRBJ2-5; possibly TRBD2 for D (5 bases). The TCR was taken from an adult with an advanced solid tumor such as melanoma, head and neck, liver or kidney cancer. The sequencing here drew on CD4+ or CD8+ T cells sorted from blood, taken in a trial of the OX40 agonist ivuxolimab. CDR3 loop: CASSPGDRETQYF. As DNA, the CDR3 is TGTGCCAGCAGTCCCGGGGATCGTGAGACCCAGTACTTC.